This TCR beta chain was identified during a study of T cells in Graves' hyperthyroidism and ophthalmopathy. Overall study: The initial diagnosis was the point when peripheral blood was collected, ahead of any treatment.

Authors of the study amplified TCR beta CDR3 regions from RNA transcripts. Using the HTBI primer set, a first-round RT-PCR was run on the TCR CDR3. TCRdb used MiXCR to reprocess the multiplex PCR reads, holding one entry per CDR3 protein. The repertoire holds hundreds of thousands of distinct CDR3 sequences, 11% to 15% seen once, with 10% to 13% in the top ten. Findings and caveats of the study: Most thyroid clonotypes with frequency above 0.001 were detected in blood.

Per the germline V gene, CDR1 is DFQATT and CDR2 is SNEGSKA (reference sequence). The CDR3 length is 15 residues. Between the trimmed V and J ends, which lost 1 base and 6 bases, there was a span of 15 bases. This clonotype was picked up a small number of times. Its antigen remains unidentified. Patients aged 18 to 65 had newly diagnosed hyperthyroidism of under 2 months' duration. Sequenced material: blood. The V and J genes are TRBV20-1 and TRBJ1-4; the D gene is possibly TRBD1 (5 bases). The source of this sequence is a woman aged 18-35 years with Graves' hyperthyroidism. CDR3 in DNA: TGCAGTGCTAGAGTGGGGGTGGGGATAGATGAAAAACTGTTTTTT. Encoded protein: CSARVGVGIDEKLFF.